Listed here is a single T cell receptor (beta chain). Its antigen remains unknown. TCRdb fed the reads into MiXCR, producing one record per CDR3 protein. The sample yields fewer than 350,000 distinct CDR3 sequences, 25% to 30% seen once. This sample is drawn from a study of T cell repertoires in cytomegalovirus infection. Overall study: In public TCR beta signatures, there were indications of both CMV infection and matching HLA type.

The V and J ends lost 4 bases and 8 bases respectively, with 16 bases between them. The CDR3 length is 14 residues. CDR1 is SGHRS, CDR2 YFSETQ, per germline. The sequencing used cultured PBMCs, collected from culture after CMV antigen stimulation. The chain is built from TRBV5-1 and TRBJ2-1; unclear D gene. The sequence came from a human donor in good health (CMV status not recorded). Some clones in this sample may be carry-over from other donors' samples. CDR3 DNA sequence: TGCGCCAGCAGCGTCCCTCATCGGACCCATGAGCAGTTCTTC. It yields the protein CASSVPHRTHEQFF.